This TCR beta chain was documented in a study of blood T cell repertoires in COVID-19. Germline-derived CDR1 and CDR2 are LNHNV and YYDKDF (reference sequence). CDR3 length equals 16 residues. V lost 5 bases, J lost 6 bases, and 8 bases stayed unmatched. Repertoires were generated with immunoSEQ multiplex PCR, while TCRdb's copy carries only in-frame clones and drops some. This table holds 80,000 to 100,000 clones, approximately 80% found once. Input material: peripheral blood. The sequence came from a human donor in a cohort sampled during active COVID-19. The chain joins TRBV15 to TRBJ2-2; 11 positions match TRBD2. This chain's CDR3 is CATSVNLAGGPGELFF. The CDR3, as DNA: TGTGCCACCAGCGTCAACTTAGCGGGGGGGCCCGGGGAGCTGTTTTTT.